This T cell receptor (beta chain) is drawn from a study of vaccination effects on CD4 cells after COVID-19. At the level of the study: Post-vaccine sampling occurred a median 72 days after the second dose. Overall study results and limits: Early timepoints after infection were absent, and convalescent patients were few in the study.

The CDR3 is made up of 15 amino acids. V lost 1 base to trimming and J lost 0 bases, with 10 bases between them. The germline gives CDR1 SGDLS, CDR2 YYNGEE. Sequencing in the ViraFEST assay came after antigen-specific CD4+ T cells had been expanded with viral peptide pools, which were used to stimulate PBMC. The culture ran for approximately 9 days before CD4+ T cells were isolated. Two-dose vaccination with either BNT162b2 or mRNA-1273 was given to the participants. PBMC cultures contained about 1.9 million cells per well, approximately 10 IU/ml IL-2 and roughly 10 ug/ml peptides. Each culture had half its medium swapped for IL-2 medium on days 3 and 7. About this clone: As yet, its antigen is unknown.

Clones were sequenced by immunoSEQ multiplex PCR, and TCRdb holds only the in-frame ones, with some missing. The sample contains about 66,000 clones, roughly three quarters of which appear only once. The chain has TRBV9 and TRBJ2-5; a possible D gene is TRBD2 (6 bases). The TCR originated in a human donor who received a COVID-19 vaccine. Sequenced here: CD4+ T cells from PBMCs cultured with HCoV-OC43 spike peptides, sampled after COVID-19 vaccination. Subset noted: HCoV-OC43 spike overlapping peptide pool stimulation. CDR3 loop: CASSVSGGDQETQYF. In DNA form, the CDR3 reads TGTGCCAGCAGCGTATCTGGCGGGGACCAAGAGACCCAGTACTTC.